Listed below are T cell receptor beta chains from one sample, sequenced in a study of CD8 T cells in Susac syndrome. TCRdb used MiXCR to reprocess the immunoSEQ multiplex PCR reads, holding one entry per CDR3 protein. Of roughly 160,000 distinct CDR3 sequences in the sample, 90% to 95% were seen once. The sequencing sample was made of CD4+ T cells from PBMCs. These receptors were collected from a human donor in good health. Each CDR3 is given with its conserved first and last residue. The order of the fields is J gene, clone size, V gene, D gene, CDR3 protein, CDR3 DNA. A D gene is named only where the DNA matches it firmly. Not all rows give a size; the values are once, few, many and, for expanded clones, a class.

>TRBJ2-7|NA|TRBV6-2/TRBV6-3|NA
CASSYSISTGRYEQYF
TGTGCCAGCAGTTACTCGATCTCCACAGGGAGGTACGAGCAGTACTTC
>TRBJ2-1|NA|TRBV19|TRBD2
CASSIKLASYNEQFF
TGTGCCAGTAGTATAAAACTAGCGAGTTACAATGAGCAGTTCTTC
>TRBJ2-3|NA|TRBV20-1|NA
CSAPGFDTDTQYF
TGCAGTGCCCCAGGATTTGACACAGATACGCAGTATTTT
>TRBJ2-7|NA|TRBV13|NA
CASSLRGIGTDEQYF
TGTGCCAGCAGCTTAAGGGGAATTGGAACGGACGAGCAGTACTTC
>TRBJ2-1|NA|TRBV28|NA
CASSSPGYSYNEQFF
TGTGCCAGCAGTTCCCCGGGATACTCCTACAATGAGCAGTTCTTC
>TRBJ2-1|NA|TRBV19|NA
CASSRRTVRRNEQFF
TGTGCCAGTAGTAGACGGACAGTGAGGCGCAATGAGCAGTTCTTC
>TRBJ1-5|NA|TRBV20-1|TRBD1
CSAKGTGAAADQPQHF
TGCAGTGCTAAGGGGACAGGGGCTGCGGCTGATCAGCCCCAGCATTTT
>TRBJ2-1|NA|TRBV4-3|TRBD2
CASSQVPTSGGYNEQFF
TGCGCCAGCAGCCAAGTCCCGACTAGCGGGGGTTACAATGAGCAGTTCTTC
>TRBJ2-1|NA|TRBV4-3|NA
CASSQRGGLDEQFF
TGCGCCAGCAGCCAGCGGGGAGGCCTCGATGAGCAGTTCTTC
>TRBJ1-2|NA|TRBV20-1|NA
CSAREGLWDGYTF
TGCAGTGCTAGAGAGGGTCTTTGGGATGGCTACACCTTC
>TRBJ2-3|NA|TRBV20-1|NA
CSAPPLGEDTQYF
TGCAGTGCCCCTCCCCTGGGGGAAGATACGCAGTATTTT
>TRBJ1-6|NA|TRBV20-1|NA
CSAAGTENSLLHF
TGCAGTGCTGCCGGTACCGAGAATTCACTCCTCCACTTT
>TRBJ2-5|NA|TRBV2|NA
CASSEGVKTQYF
TGTGCCAGCAGTGAAGGTGTGAAGACCCAGTACTTC
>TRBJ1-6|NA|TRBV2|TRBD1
CASSSGQASSPLHF
TGTGCCAGCAGTTCGGGACAGGCTAGTTCACCCCTCCACTTT
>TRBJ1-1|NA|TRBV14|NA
CASSRGGGSTEAFF
TGTGCCAGCAGCCGGGGTGGAGGGTCCACTGAAGCTTTCTTT
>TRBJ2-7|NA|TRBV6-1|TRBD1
CATDSWTGAHEQYF
TGTGCCACCGACTCTTGGACAGGGGCCCACGAGCAGTACTTC
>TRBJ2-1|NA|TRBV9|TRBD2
CASSVVTSGLINEQFF
TGTGCCAGCAGCGTAGTAACTAGCGGGTTGATCAATGAGCAGTTCTTC
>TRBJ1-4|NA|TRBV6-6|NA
CASSPTPGTVNEKLFF
TGTGCCAGCAGTCCTACCCCCGGGACGGTGAATGAAAAACTGTTTTTT
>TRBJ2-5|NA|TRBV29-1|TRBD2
CSVWSSGGRETQYF
TGCAGCGTTTGGTCTAGCGGGGGGAGGGAGACCCAGTACTTC
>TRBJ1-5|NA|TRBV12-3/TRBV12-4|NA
CASSTLEINQPQHF
TGTGCCAGCAGTACACTGGAAATTAATCAGCCCCAGCATTTT
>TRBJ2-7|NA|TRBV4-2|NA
CASSQDSYYEQYF
TGTGCCAGCAGCCAAGATTCGTACTACGAGCAGTACTTC
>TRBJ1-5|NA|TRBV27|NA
CASSSTRGNQPQHF
TGTGCCAGCAGTTCCACACGGGGAAATCAGCCCCAGCATTTT
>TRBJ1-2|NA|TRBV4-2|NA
CASSQADYGYTF
TGTGCCAGCAGCCAAGCCGACTATGGCTACACCTTC
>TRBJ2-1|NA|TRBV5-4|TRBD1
CASSSGQLSYNEQFF
TGTGCCAGCAGCTCGGGACAGCTCTCCTACAATGAGCAGTTCTTC
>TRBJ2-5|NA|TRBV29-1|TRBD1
CSVEDDRGRETQYF
TGCAGCGTTGAAGACGACAGGGGGCGGGAGACCCAGTACTTC
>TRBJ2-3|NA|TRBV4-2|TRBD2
CASSPGGLRTDTQYF
TGTGCCAGCTCCCCGGGGGGGCTTCGCACAGATACGCAGTATTTT
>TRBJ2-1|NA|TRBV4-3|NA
CASSLQPSDEQFF
TGCGCCAGCAGCCTACAACCTAGCGATGAGCAGTTCTTC
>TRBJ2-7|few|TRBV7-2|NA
CASSFGTGPYEQYF
TGTGCCAGCAGCTTCGGGACGGGGCCCTACGAGCAGTACTTC
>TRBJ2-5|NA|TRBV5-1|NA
CASSSGLKHPQETQYF
TGCGCCAGCAGCTCCGGACTCAAACACCCCCAAGAGACCCAGTACTTC
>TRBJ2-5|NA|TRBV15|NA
CATSRATETQYF
TGTGCCACCAGCAGAGCCACAGAGACCCAGTACTTC
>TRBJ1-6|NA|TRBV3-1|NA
CASSQGRVAGNPSPLHF
TGTGCCAGCAGCCAAGGTCGGGTGGCAGGGAATCCTTCACCCCTCCACTTT
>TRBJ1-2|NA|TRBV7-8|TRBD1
CASSRVQGDYGYTF
TGTGCCAGCAGCCGAGTACAGGGGGACTATGGCTACACCTTC
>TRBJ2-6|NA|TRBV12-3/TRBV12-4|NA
CASTLGGANVLTF
TGTGCCAGCACCCTGGGTGGGGCCAACGTCCTGACTTTC
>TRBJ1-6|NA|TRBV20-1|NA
CSAITGVLSSPLHF
TGCAGTGCTATCACCGGGGTGCTGAGTTCACCCCTCCACTTT
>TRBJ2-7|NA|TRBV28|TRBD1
CASSLINRGKHEQYF
TGTGCCAGCAGTTTAATTAACAGGGGGAAACACGAGCAGTACTTC
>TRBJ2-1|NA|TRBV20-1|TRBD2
CSAPTSGGGNEQFF
TGCAGTGCTCCGACTAGCGGGGGAGGAAATGAGCAGTTCTTC
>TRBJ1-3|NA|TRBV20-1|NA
CSARTSSGNTIYF
TGCAGTGCTAGAACCTCCTCTGGAAACACCATATATTTT
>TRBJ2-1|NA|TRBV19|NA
CASSMAEWDEQFF
TGTGCCAGTAGTATGGCGGAATGGGATGAGCAGTTCTTC
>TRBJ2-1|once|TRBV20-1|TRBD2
CSAKSGGYAYNEQFF
TGCAGTGCTAAGAGCGGGGGTTACGCCTACAATGAGCAGTTCTTC
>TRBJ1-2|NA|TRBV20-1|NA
CSALLRGPFYGYTF
TGCAGTGCCTTACTCAGGGGCCCCTTCTATGGCTACACCTTC
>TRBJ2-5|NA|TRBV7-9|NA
CASSLAAQETQYF
TGTGCCAGCAGCTTAGCAGCACAAGAGACCCAGTACTTC
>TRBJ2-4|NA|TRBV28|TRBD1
CASSPGQKNIQYF
TGTGCCAGCAGCCCGGGACAGAAAAACATTCAGTACTTC
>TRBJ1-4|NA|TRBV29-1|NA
CSVSLGATNEKLFF
TGCAGCGTGTCCCTGGGGGCGACTAATGAAAAACTGTTTTTT
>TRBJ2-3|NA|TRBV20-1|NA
CSANRQSTDTQYF
TGCAGTGCTAACCGCCAAAGCACAGATACGCAGTATTTT
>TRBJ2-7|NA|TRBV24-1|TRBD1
CASGQGYEQYF
TGTGCCTCCGGACAGGGCTACGAGCAGTACTTC
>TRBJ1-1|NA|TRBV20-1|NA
CSATLLNTEAFF
TGCAGTGCTACCCTACTAAACACTGAAGCTTTCTTT
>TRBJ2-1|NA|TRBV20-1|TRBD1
CSARGPGQGRDEQFF
TGCAGTGCTAGAGGCCCGGGACAGGGACGTGATGAGCAGTTCTTC
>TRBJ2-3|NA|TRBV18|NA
CASSPLQSRTDTQYF
TGTGCCAGCTCACCCCTACAATCCAGGACAGATACGCAGTATTTT